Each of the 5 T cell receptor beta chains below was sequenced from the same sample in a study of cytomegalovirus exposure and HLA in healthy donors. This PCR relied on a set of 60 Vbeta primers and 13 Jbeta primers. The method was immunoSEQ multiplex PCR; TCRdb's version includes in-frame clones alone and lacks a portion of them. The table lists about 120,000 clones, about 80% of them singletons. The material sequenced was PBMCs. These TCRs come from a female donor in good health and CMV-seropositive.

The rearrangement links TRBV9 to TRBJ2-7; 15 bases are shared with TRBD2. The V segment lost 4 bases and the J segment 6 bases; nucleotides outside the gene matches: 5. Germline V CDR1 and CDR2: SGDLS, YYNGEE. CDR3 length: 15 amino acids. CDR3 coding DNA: TGTGCCAGCAGCCCCAAGGGACTAGCGGGGGGCGAGCAGTACTTC. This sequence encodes CASSPKGLAGGEQYF.

The CDR3 loop is CASSTIQGVYGYTF. Here the CDR3 DNA reads TGTGCCAGCTCAACAATACAGGGGGTCTATGGCTACACCTTC. The V gene is TRBV18, the J gene TRBJ1-2; TRBD1 matches 8 bases. Looked up from germline, CDR1 is KGHSH and CDR2 is LQKENI. The CDR3 runs to 14 residues. V gave up 5 bases and J gave up 4 bases; unmatched junction bases: 6. The variable domain in full, completed from reference TRBV18 and TRBJ1-2, reads NAGVMQNPRHLVRRRGQEARLRCSPMKGHSHVYWYRQLPEEGLKFMVYLQKENIIDESGMPKERFSAEFPKEGPSILRIQQVVRGDSAAYFCASSTIQGVYGYTFGSGTRLTVV.

CDR3 in DNA: TGCGCCAGCAGCCAAGGCAGACGGGGGGAAGATACGCAGTATTTT. This sequence encodes CASSQGRRGEDTQYF. This chain joins TRBV4-1 and TRBJ2-3, with TRBD2 identical over 7 bases. V was pared by 1 base and J by 5 bases, with 6 bases of the junction left unmatched. The CDR3 covers 15 residues. The germline V gene encodes CDR1 MGHRA and CDR2 YSYEKL.

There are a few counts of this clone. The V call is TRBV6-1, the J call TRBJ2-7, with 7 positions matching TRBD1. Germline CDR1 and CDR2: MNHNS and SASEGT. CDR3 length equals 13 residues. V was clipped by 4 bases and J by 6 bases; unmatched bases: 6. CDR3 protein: CASSAGGTGEQYF. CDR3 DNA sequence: TGTGCCAGCAGTGCAGGGGGAACGGGCGAGCAGTACTTC.

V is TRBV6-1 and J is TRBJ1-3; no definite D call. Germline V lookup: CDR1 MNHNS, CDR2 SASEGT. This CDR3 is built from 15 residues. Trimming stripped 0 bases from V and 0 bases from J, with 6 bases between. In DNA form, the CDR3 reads TGTGCCAGCAGTGAAGCCCGGAGCTCTGGAAACACCATATATTTT. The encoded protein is CASSEARSSGNTIYF.